The 26 T cell receptor beta chains below all came from one sample that was sequenced in a study of cytomegalovirus exposure and HLA in healthy donors. The PCR ran on 60 Vbeta and 13 Jbeta primers. Sequencing used immunoSEQ multiplex PCR; TCRdb keeps in-frame clones, though not all of them. The data show 60,000 to 70,000 clones, with around 80% seen just once and nearly 3% held by the top ten. Input material: PBMCs. The receptor set was obtained from a woman aged 25 to 39 in good health and CMV-seronegative.

The gene calls are TRBV19 and TRBJ1-3; no clear D. The CDR3 spans 14 residues. V was clipped by 6 bases and J by 5 bases, with 14 bases between them. The germline V gene has CDR1 LNHDA and CDR2 SQIVND (reference sequence). The CDR3 region has the DNA TGTGCCAGTAGGAAAAGACAAGAGAGAAACACCATATATTTT. Amino acid sequence: CASRKRQERNTIYF.

The chain is built from TRBV2 and TRBJ2-5; 8 nucleotides align to TRBD1. The J call may be faulty, since TRBJ2-7 better matches the DNA end. Germline loops: CDR1 SNHLY, CDR2 FYNNEI. This CDR3 is built from 14 residues. The CDR3 loop is CASLRTGNDYEQYF. DNA for the CDR3: TGTGCCAGCCTCCGGACAGGGAATGACTACGAGCAGTACTTC.

The sample holds a few counts of this clone. The chain joins TRBV19 to TRBJ2-1; 8 positions match TRBD2. V lost 3 bases and J lost 6; bases outside the gene matches: 7. Germline CDR1 reads LNHDA; CDR2 reads SQIVND (reference sequence). The CDR3 contains 15 residues. CDR3: CASSIRGTSGNEQFF. The CDR3 DNA follows: TGTGCCAGTAGTATCCGCGGGACTAGTGGCAATGAGCAGTTCTTC.

A few counts support this clone. The chain has TRBV4-2 and TRBJ1-5; D remains ambiguous. The length of the CDR3 is 14 residues. V lost 0 bases and J lost 6, with 9 bases in between. Germline-derived CDR1 and CDR2 are LGHNA and YNFKEQ. This CDR3 is CASSQDSGGQPQHF. CDR3 DNA sequence: TGTGCCAGCAGCCAAGATTCGGGTGGTCAGCCCCAGCATTTT.

CDR3 coding DNA: TGTGCCAGTAGTCCTCCCTCCACAGGGGTCGGCTACACCTTC. Translating it yields CASSPPSTGVGYTF. J is TRBJ1-2 and V is TRBV19; 7 bases map to TRBD1. This CDR3 has 14 residues. Germline CDR1 LNHDA, CDR2 SQIVND (reference sequence). V lost 5 bases to trimming and J lost 8 bases; unmatched junction nucleotides: 11.

The genes are TRBV7-3 and TRBJ2-2; 7 bases fit TRBD1. The CDR3 covers 15 residues. Germline V CDR1 and CDR2: SGHTA, FQGTGA. V lost 3 bases, J lost 5 bases, and 6 bases stayed unmatched. The CDR3 nucleotides read TGTGCCAGCAGCTTTCAGACAGGGAGTACCGGGGAGCTGTTTTTT. As protein: CASSFQTGSTGELFF.

The V gene is TRBV7-2, the J gene TRBJ2-7, with 8 bases identical to TRBD2. This CDR3 is 15 amino acids long. The germline V gene has CDR1 SGHTA and CDR2 FQGNSA. With V trimmed by 2 bases and J by 3 bases, 6 bases remained unmatched. The CDR3 is CASSLILGGDYEQYF. The CDR3 bases are TGTGCCAGCAGCTTAATTCTCGGGGGGGACTACGAGCAGTACTTC.

This clone occurred once. The CDR3 DNA follows: TGTGCCTGGAGTGTAACGGGGGTTTCAGATAATTCACCCCTCCACTTT. Translating gives CAWSVTGVSDNSPLHF. This sequence joins TRBV30 and TRBJ1-6, with D tentatively TRBD1 (5 bases). This CDR3 contains 16 residues. Trimming removed 0 bases at V and 5 bases at J, with 14 bases between. Germline V CDR1 and CDR2: GTSNPN, SVGIG (reference sequence).

The chain carries TRBV2 and TRBJ2-3; 11 bases match TRBD1. The CDR3 runs 16 residues. Looked up from germline, CDR1 is SNHLY and CDR2 is FYNNEI. Trimming at V came to 4 bases and at J to 2 bases, leaving 5 bases not matched to a gene. The CDR3 DNA reads as TGTGCCAGCAGTGGGCTGGACAGGGGGCTCACAGATACGCAGTATTTT. This translates into CASSGLDRGLTDTQYF.

The chain has TRBV5-1 and TRBJ2-1; 7 nucleotides match TRBD2. CDR3 length: 13 residues. CDR1 and CDR2 (germline): SGHRS, YFSETQ. The V and J ends lost 3 bases and 10 bases, in that order; junction bases with no gene match: 7. The CDR3 here is CASSSREAGEQFF. The CDR3 DNA is TGCGCCAGCAGCTCCCGGGAGGCCGGAGAGCAGTTCTTC.

The chain has TRBV5-5 and TRBJ2-3, with 9 bases aligning to TRBD1. From germline, CDR1 is SGHKS and CDR2 YYEKEE (reference sequence). J was trimmed by 2 bases and V by 4 bases; bases with no gene match: 8. This CDR3 contains 16 residues. The chain's CDR3 is CASSPGGTGYTDTQYF. For the CDR3, the DNA is TGTGCCAGCAGCCCCGGTGGGACAGGGTACACAGATACGCAGTATTTT.

V is TRBV11-2 and J is TRBJ1-2, with 10 bases matching TRBD1. Germline-derived CDR1 and CDR2 are SGHAT and FQNNGV. The junction had 3 bases not matched to a gene; V was cut back by 1 base and J by 4 bases. CDR3 length equals 15 residues. The CDR3 DNA follows: TGTGCCAGCAGCTTAGCTGGGACAGGGGTCTATGGCTACACCTTC. It is translated as CASSLAGTGVYGYTF.

The rearrangement links TRBV7-6 to TRBJ2-3; 8 bases are shared with TRBD2. The CDR3 has 12 residues. Germline lookup yields CDR1 SGHVS and CDR2 FNYEAQ. Trimming cost V 5 bases and J 12 bases; bases outside gene matches: 7. The CDR3 loop reads CASSPGGAVQYF. The CDR3 DNA sequence: TGTGCCAGCAGCCCGGGGGGGGCAGTTCAGTATTTT.

The chain has TRBV5-1 and TRBJ1-2; 7 positions match TRBD1. The ends lost 4 bases at V and 6 bases at J; junction bases unmatched: 6. Germline values: CDR1 SGHRS, CDR2 YFSETQ. This CDR3 region has 13 residues. CDR3 in amino acids: CASSEQGGDGYTF. The CDR3 DNA follows: TGCGCCAGCAGCGAGCAGGGGGGAGATGGCTACACCTTC. The variable domain in full, with the rest retrieved from reference TRBV5-1 and TRBJ1-2, is KAGVTQTPRYLIKTRGQQVTLSCSPISGHRSVSWYQQTPGQGLQFLFEYFSETQRNKGNFPGRFSGRQFSNSRSEMNVSTLELGDSALYLCASSEQGGDGYTFGSGTRLTVV.

The chain carries TRBV7-2 and TRBJ2-1, with 15 nucleotides matching TRBD2. V lost 4 bases, J lost 9 bases, and 10 bases stayed unmatched. The CDR3 is 17 amino acids. Germline V CDR1 and CDR2: SGHTA, FQGNSA. The CDR3 DNA is TGTGCCAGCAGCTCGGGGACAGGACTAGCGGGAGGGGTTGAGCAGTTCTTC. Amino acid sequence: CASSSGTGLAGGVEQFF.

The chain is built from TRBV19 and TRBJ2-2; 8 bases map to TRBD1. CDR3 size: 15 residues. J lost 3 bases, V lost 6 bases, and 6 bases had no gene match. Germline CDR1 is LNHDA and CDR2 is SQIVND (reference sequence). The chain's CDR3 is CASSLQGDDTGELFF. CDR3 DNA: TGTGCCAGTAGCCTACAGGGGGATGACACCGGGGAGCTGTTTTTT.

The genes are TRBV11-3 and TRBJ1-3; TRBD1 matches at 7 bases. Per germline, CDR1 SGHNT and CDR2 YENEEA. The CDR3 runs 17 residues. The V and J ends lost 3 bases and 0 bases, in that order; junction bases with no gene match: 8. The CDR3 sequence: CASSFNPGQNSGNTIYF. In DNA form, the CDR3 reads TGTGCCAGCAGCTTTAATCCGGGACAGAACTCTGGAAACACCATATATTTT.

This clone was recorded once. The V and J genes are TRBV6-5 and TRBJ1-5; D gene ambiguous. CDR3 length: 14 residues. Germline loops: CDR1 MNHEY, CDR2 SVGAGI. V gave up 11 bases and J gave up 6 bases, with 20 bases separating them. The CDR3 DNA sequence: TGTGCCGTGGGGAAGGGAGGTCCTTTTCAGCCCCAGCATTTT. It is translated as CAVGKGGPFQPQHF.

The genes are TRBV29-1 and TRBJ2-5, with a possible D match to TRBD2 (6 bases). This CDR3 has 14 residues. Germline loops: CDR1 SQVTM, CDR2 ANQGSEA. V lost 7 bases to trimming and J lost 3 bases, with 18 bases between them. This CDR3 reads CSGGGEGGKETQYF. CDR3 sequence (DNA): TGCAGCGGGGGCGGGGAAGGAGGGAAAGAGACCCAGTACTTC.

The V call is TRBV18, the J call TRBJ1-4; tentative D call: TRBD1 (5 bases). Germline V lookup: CDR1 KGHSH, CDR2 LQKENI. CDR3 length equals 13 residues. V dropped 3 bases and J dropped 14 bases, with 16 bases sitting between them. The CDR3 loop is CASSPSGEKGLFF. CDR3 nucleotide sequence: TGTGCCAGCTCACCGTCGGGGGAAAAGGGGCTGTTTTTT.

This clone was recorded once. J is TRBJ1-5 and V is TRBV28, with D hard to call. V was pared by 6 bases and J by 3 bases, with 6 bases between. Germline CDR1 is MDHEN and CDR2 is SYDVKM. The CDR3 extends over 12 amino acids. The CDR3 coding sequence is TGTGCCAGCAGGGACTACAATCAGCCCCAGCATTTT. Translation gives CASRDYNQPQHF. Variable domain in full (rest from reference TRBV28 and TRBJ1-5): DVKVTQSSRYLVKRTGEKVFLECVQDMDHENMFWYRQDPGLGLRLIYFSYDVKMKEKGDIPEGYSVSREKKERFSLILESASTNQTSMYLCASRDYNQPQHFGDGTRLSIL.

The chain combines TRBV5-1 with TRBJ2-3, with D tentatively TRBD2 (6 bases). In germline, CDR1 is SGHRS, CDR2 YFSETQ. This CDR3 has 16 residues. V was pared by 1 base and J by 2 bases, with 14 bases between. DNA of the CDR3: TGCGCCAGCAGCTTGAGAGCGGCGGGACCCACAGATACGCAGTATTTT. Its translation: CASSLRAAGPTDTQYF.

CDR3 loop: CASSGSPGDTEAFF. Here the CDR3 DNA reads TGTGCCAGTAGTGGGAGCCCGGGGGACACTGAAGCTTTCTTT. The V and J genes are TRBV19 and TRBJ1-1; tentative D call: TRBD1 (5 bases). Trimming removed 5 bases at V and 3 bases at J, with 13 bases between. Germline CDR1 LNHDA, CDR2 SQIVND (reference sequence). CDR3 size: 14 residues. Complete variable domain (other parts from reference TRBV19 and TRBJ1-1): DGGITQSPKYLFRKEGQNVTLSCEQNLNHDAMYWYRQDPGQGLRLIYYSQIVNDFQKGDIAEGYSVSREKKESFPLTVTSAQKNPTAFYLCASSGSPGDTEAFFGQGTRLTVV.

The chain joins TRBV19 to TRBJ1-5; no reliable D call. Germline loops: CDR1 LNHDA, CDR2 SQIVND (reference sequence). Trimming took off 7 bases at V and 1 base at J, with 17 bases between the two ends. This CDR3 contains 16 residues. CDR3 coding DNA: TGTGCCAGTACCGCGTGGTTGAGCCGAAGCAATCAGCCCCAGCATTTT. It translates to CASTAWLSRSNQPQHF.

This clone was observed a few times. This sequence joins TRBV7-2 and TRBJ1-2; D is ambiguous. The CDR3 contains 16 residues. V gave up 1 base and J gave up 4 bases, with 16 bases separating them. CDR1 is SGHTA and CDR2 is FQGNSA in the germline V gene. The CDR3 sequence: CASSLGGVGIGYGYTF. The CDR3 coding sequence is TGTGCCAGCAGCTTAGGAGGCGTCGGGATCGGCTATGGCTACACCTTC.

This clone came up once. The conserved phenylalanine or tryptophan is not found at the CDR3 terminus, so this likely reflects a read error. No DNA is shown, since the ends of the CDR3 on it are uncertain; the CDR3 is the one TCRdb lists. The chain employs TRBV15 and TRBJ1-1. From its first to its last residue, the CDR3 has 13 amino acids. CDR1 and CDR2 from the germline V gene are LNHNV and YYDKDF (reference sequence). CDR3: CATGRGIRPEAFL.